What follows is one T cell receptor (beta chain) and its context. The sample belongs to a study of blood T cell repertoires in COVID-19. Study context: COVID-19 samples from acute and convalescent phases originated in the United States, Italy and Spain. T cells, B-cell-depleted T cells, or PBMCs supplied cDNA or gDNA.

V dropped 5 bases and J dropped 4; count of bases not matched to a gene: 5. The CDR3 length is 15 residues. CDR1 is MNHEY, CDR2 SVGAGI, per germline. Per the original methods: Amplifying reference gene primers gave estimates of nucleated cell counts. Profiled with immunoSEQ multiplex PCR; TCRdb holds only in-frame clones, not every one. That table gives V, J and clone size, and the DNA gave D and trimming. The data contain 250,000 to 350,000 clones, around 92% of them seen just once; the ten biggest clones take up about 6.8%. The chain uses TRBV6-5 and TRBJ2-3; 11 nucleotides line up with TRBD2. The clonotype originates from a man aged 18-30 years who had recovered from COVID-19. The specimen was peripheral blood. The CDR3 spells CASSPSGLAADTQYF. CDR3 nucleotide sequence: TGTGCCAGCAGTCCCTCGGGACTAGCGGCAGATACGCAGTATTTT.